A single sample gave rise to the 19 T cell receptor beta chains below, sequenced in a study of cytomegalovirus exposure and HLA in healthy donors. With 60 Vbeta and 13 Jbeta primers, the PCR was carried out. TCRdb keeps only in-frame clones here, not all; method: immunoSEQ multiplex PCR. This repertoire shows about 98,000 clones, under 85% found once; its top ten account for around 9.9%. The sequencing sample was made of PBMCs. These receptors originate from a man aged 18 to 30 in good health and CMV-seropositive.

The chain joins TRBV11-2 to TRBJ2-5; the match to TRBD2 covers 7 bases. V dropped 1 base and J dropped 6; count of bases not matched to a gene: 5. Germline values: CDR1 SGHAT, CDR2 FQNNGV. The CDR3 extends over 14 amino acids. As DNA, the CDR3 is TGTGCCAGCAGCTTAGGAGGGAGGGGTCAGACCCAGTACTTC. This codes for CASSLGGRGQTQYF.

The chain is built from TRBV18 and TRBJ2-2; TRBD2 agrees at 14 bases. CDR1 and CDR2 (germline): KGHSH, LQKENI. The CDR3 sequence is 17 residues long. J lost 4 bases, V lost 3 bases, and 4 bases had no gene match. CDR3 DNA sequence: TGTGCCAGCTCACCGTCGACTAGCGGGGGGGCCACCGGGGAGCTGTTTTTT. This codes for CASSPSTSGGATGELFF.

The rearrangement links TRBV9 to TRBJ2-5; the D gene is possibly TRBD2 (5 bases). CDR3 length: 15 amino acids. The V end was cut by 7 bases, the J end by 1 base, with 17 bases between. The germline V gene has CDR1 SGDLS and CDR2 YYNGEE. In DNA, the CDR3 is TGTGCCAGCGGACCCGGACTTCTTGTCCAAGAGACCCAGTACTTC. Protein sequence: CASGPGLLVQETQYF.

Only one count was recorded for this clone. The rearrangement joins TRBV6-5 to TRBJ2-2; D is undetermined. V lost 4 bases, J lost 9 bases, and 9 bases lay in between. CDR3 size: 12 residues. Germline values: CDR1 MNHEY, CDR2 SVGAGI. CDR3 amino acids: CASSSPVRELFF. The CDR3 nucleotides are TGTGCCAGCAGTTCCCCCGTAAGGGAGCTGTTTTTT.

This chain links TRBV28 with TRBJ1-4; the D gene is possibly TRBD1 (6 bases). The CDR3 loop spans 15 amino acids. Trimming pared 6 bases from V and 7 bases from J, leaving 18 bases between. Germline assignment: CDR1 MDHEN and CDR2 SYDVKM. The CDR3 here is CASRVPARGREKLFF. The CDR3 DNA follows: TGTGCCAGCAGAGTCCCCGCCAGGGGTCGTGAAAAACTGTTTTTT.

In nucleotides, the CDR3 is TGTGCCTGGAGGGGGCGGGGGGCCGGTACCGGGGAGCTGTTTTTT. As protein: CAWRGRGAGTGELFF. J is TRBJ2-2 and V is TRBV30; 8 nucleotides line up with TRBD2. There are 15 residues in the CDR3. The V segment lost 3 bases and the J segment 5 bases; nucleotides outside the gene matches: 8. Germline V gene sequence: CDR1 GTSNPN, CDR2 SVGIG (reference sequence).

The chain combines TRBV7-9 with TRBJ2-1; no firm D call. V lost 5 bases and J lost 7, with 15 bases in between. The CDR3 has 14 amino acids. Germline CDR1 SEHNR, CDR2 FQNEAQ (reference sequence). The DNA for the CDR3 is TGTGCCAGCAGCCAGACTTCGTTTGGAAATGAGCAGTTCTTC. Its translation: CASSQTSFGNEQFF.

The rearrangement uses TRBV7-9 and TRBJ2-1; D call uncertain. This CDR3 spans 11 amino acids. V was trimmed by 2 bases and J by 12 bases, leaving 8 bases between them. Germline V gene data show CDR1 as SEHNR and CDR2 as FQNEAQ (reference sequence). Here the CDR3 reads CASSLLPGQFF. CDR3 in DNA: TGTGCCAGCAGCTTACTCCCCGGGCAGTTCTTC.

The chain combines TRBV4-1 with TRBJ2-7; D is uncertain. V was pared by 5 bases and J by 3 bases, with 17 bases between. Germline values: CDR1 MGHRA, CDR2 YSYEKL. This CDR3 region has 15 residues. This CDR3 is CASSSSSLAIYEQYF. The CDR3 DNA reads as TGCGCCAGCAGCTCATCGAGTCTTGCTATCTACGAGCAGTACTTC.

The gene calls are TRBV30 and TRBJ1-1; TRBD1 matches 9 bases. This CDR3 has 14 residues. The V gene end was trimmed by 3 bases and the J gene end by 11 bases; junction bases not matched to a gene: 13. CDR1 and CDR2 (germline): GTSNPN, SVGIG (reference sequence). CDR3 region: CAWSPSGQGLRAFF. For the CDR3, the DNA is TGTGCCTGGAGCCCTTCGGGACAGGGACTTCGTGCTTTCTTT.

This clone appeared a few times. The gene calls are TRBV4-1 and TRBJ2-7, with 8 nucleotides matching TRBD1. CDR1 and CDR2 (germline): MGHRA, YSYEKL. The trim removed 3 bases at V and 3 bases at J, leaving 4 bases unmatched. The CDR3 sequence is 14 residues long. CDR3 coding DNA: TGCGCCAGCAGCCACGGGACAGGTTTCTACGAGCAGTACTTC. As protein: CASSHGTGFYEQYF.

DNA of the CDR3: TGTGCCAGCAAGGGGTGGACGTTTTCCTACAATGAGCAGTTCTTC. Protein: CASKGWTFSYNEQFF. V and J are TRBV6-1 and TRBJ2-1, with D possibly being TRBD1 (5 bases). This CDR3 is built from 15 residues. Germline CDR1 and CDR2: MNHNS and SASEGT. Trimming removed 7 bases from V and 1 base from J, with 14 bases in between.

CDR3 in amino acids: CAWNFYGRETEAFF. CDR3 sequence (DNA): TGTGCCTGGAATTTTTATGGGAGAGAGACTGAAGCTTTCTTT. The chain has TRBV30 and TRBJ1-1; unclear D gene. Between the trimmed V and J ends, which lost 4 bases and 5 bases, there was a span of 17 bases. Germline V gene lookup returns CDR1 GTSNPN and CDR2 SVGIG (reference sequence). CDR3 size: 14 residues.

In its sample, this clone was seen once. As DNA, the CDR3 is TGTGCCAGCAGAGACCGAGGGGGGGCTTCCTACGAGCAGTACTTC. Its protein is CASRDRGGASYEQYF. This sequence joins TRBV6-1 and TRBJ2-7, with D perhaps matching TRBD2 (7 bases). Trimming removed 6 bases from V and 1 base from J, with 16 bases in between. The CDR3 runs 15 residues. The V gene's germline CDR1 is MNHNS and CDR2 SASEGT.

This CDR3 reads CASRGQGLNNQPQHF. CDR3 DNA sequence: TGTGCCAGCAGGGGACAGGGGCTGAACAATCAGCCCCAGCATTTT. This chain joins TRBV28 and TRBJ1-5, with 10 nucleotides matching TRBD1. This CDR3 has 15 residues. V lost 6 bases to trimming and J lost 3 bases; unmatched junction nucleotides: 5. Germline V gene lookup returns CDR1 MDHEN and CDR2 SYDVKM.

The chain employs TRBV14 and TRBJ2-3, with D uncertain. V was pared by 4 bases and J by 2 bases, with 4 bases between. The germline CDR1 and CDR2 sequences are SGHDN and FVKESK. The CDR3 runs 12 residues. This CDR3 is CASSPYTDTQYF. The CDR3 nucleotides are TGTGCCAGCAGCCCCTACACAGATACGCAGTATTTT.

The J gene is TRBJ1-5, the V gene TRBV6-1; maybe TRBD1 (5 bases). Germline V gene lookup returns CDR1 MNHNS and CDR2 SASEGT. Trimming removed 4 bases from V and 0 bases from J, with 16 bases in between. The CDR3 extends over 17 amino acids. The CDR3 region is CASSVPGKGYSNQPQHF. The DNA for the CDR3 is TGTGCCAGCAGTGTACCAGGGAAGGGGTATAGCAATCAGCCCCAGCATTTT.

The chain employs TRBV9 and TRBJ1-3, with D unclear. The CDR3 is made up of 13 amino acids. Trimming left V 3 bases short and J 3 bases short, with 7 bases between. Germline V gene sequence: CDR1 SGDLS, CDR2 YYNGEE. The DNA of the CDR3 is TGTGCCAGCAGCGCGGGTGTTGGAAACACCATATATTTT. This gives the protein CASSAGVGNTIYF.

The chain links TRBV19 to TRBJ1-1, with D unresolved. The CDR3 sequence is 11 residues long. Per germline, CDR1 LNHDA and CDR2 SQIVND (reference sequence). V dropped 2 bases and J dropped 11 bases, with 9 bases sitting between them. The CDR3 protein is CASSITAVAFF. The CDR3 coding sequence is TGTGCCAGTAGTATAACAGCCGTTGCTTTCTTT.